Following are 17 T cell receptor beta chains from one sample sequenced in a study of identical twins. TCRdb processed the 5' RACE reads anew with MiXCR; each CDR3 protein has one entry. The profile shows 450,000 or so distinct CDR3 sequences, around a sixth of them singletons. The sequenced sample was naive T cells sorted from blood. The receptors shown here come from a man aged 45-60 years in good health.

The chain employs TRBV12-3 or TRBV12-4 and TRBJ2-5, with 12 nucleotides matching TRBD1. The CDR3 has 16 amino acids. The J segment lost 4 bases and the V segment lost 5 bases, leaving 8 bases of the junction unmatched. As DNA, the CDR3 is TGTGCCAGCAGTGATTCGGGACAGGGGGCTTTAGAGACCCAGTACTTC. Translating it yields CASSDSGQGALETQYF.

This clonotype was counted a few times. This rearrangement joins TRBV6-2 or TRBV6-3 to TRBJ2-7; D may be TRBD1 (6 bases). The CDR3 consists of 12 residues. Germline assignment: CDR1 MNHEY and CDR2 SVGEGT. V was clipped by 6 bases and J by 4 bases, with 10 bases between them. In DNA form, the CDR3 reads TGTGCCAGCAGCCGCGGACAGTACGAGCAGTACTTC. Residues: CASSRGQYEQYF.

This clonotype was counted a single time. V and J are TRBV15 and TRBJ2-7; D is uncertain. This CDR3 is built from 16 residues. The V end was cut by 0 bases, the J end by 3 bases, with 15 bases between. Germline V gene data show CDR1 as LNHNV and CDR2 as YYDKDF (reference sequence). The CDR3 DNA reads TGTGCCACCAGCAGAGAAGGTAACAGTGGAGACTACGAGCAGTACTTC. Protein sequence: CATSREGNSGDYEQYF. Using reference TRBV15 and TRBJ2-7 for the parts outside the CDR3, the full variable domain is DAMVIQNPRYQVTQFGKPVTLSCSQTLNHNVMYWYQQKSSQAPKLLFHYYDKDFNNEADTPDNFQSRRPNTSFCFLDIRSPGLGDTAMYLCATSREGNSGDYEQYFGPGTRLTVT.

In its sample, this clonotype was seen a few times. The rearrangement uses TRBV7-2 and TRBJ1-5; D not certain. CDR1 and CDR2 from the germline V gene are SGHTA and FQGNSA. CDR3 length equals 13 residues. With 4 bases removed from V and 4 bases from J, the gap between germline ends came to 8 bases. The CDR3: CASSYGLNQPQHF. The CDR3 coding sequence is TGTGCCAGCAGCTACGGCCTGAATCAGCCCCAGCATTTT.

J is TRBJ2-2 and V is TRBV5-6, with D hard to call. The germline V gene has CDR1 SGHDT and CDR2 YYEEEE. The CDR3 covers 14 residues. V was trimmed by 0 bases and J by 6 bases, leaving 9 bases between them. Here the CDR3 DNA reads TGTGCCAGCAGCTTGGCCCTCATGTCCGGGGAGCTGTTTTTT. Amino acid sequence: CASSLALMSGELFF.

In its sample, this clonotype was seen many times. The chain couples TRBV19 to TRBJ2-1, with 9 bases aligning to TRBD1. CDR1 is LNHDA and CDR2 is SQIVND in the germline V gene (reference sequence). The CDR3 sequence is 19 residues long. The J segment lost 0 bases and the V segment lost 3 bases, leaving 12 bases of the junction unmatched. Written as DNA, the CDR3 is TGTGCCAGTAGTATTCCTTACGGACAGGGGCCCAGCTCCTACAATGAGCAGTTCTTC. The encoded protein is CASSIPYGQGPSSYNEQFF.

This clonotype was picked up a small number of times. The J gene is TRBJ2-7, the V gene TRBV6-5; 7 nucleotides align to TRBD2. Germline trimming cut 7 bases from V and 6 bases from J; bases unmatched to any gene: 12. Germline values: CDR1 MNHEY, CDR2 SVGAGI. The CDR3 runs 14 residues. CDR3 coding DNA: TGTGCCAGCATTAACCGGGGGGTACCCCGCGAGCAGTACTTC. Residues: CASINRGVPREQYF.

The table lists this clonotype with many counts. The chain carries TRBV2 and TRBJ1-1; unclear D gene. There are 11 residues in the CDR3. The V gene's germline CDR1 is SNHLY and CDR2 FYNNEI. Trimming stripped 6 bases from V and 1 base from J, with 3 bases between. The CDR3 DNA sequence: TGTGCCAGCAGATGGAACACTGAAGCTTTCTTT. It yields the protein CASRWNTEAFF.

This clonotype has only one observation. The J gene is TRBJ2-5, the V gene TRBV4-1; TRBD2 aligns across 11 bases. The germline V gene has CDR1 MGHRA and CDR2 YSYEKL. With V trimmed by 1 base and J by 5 bases, 12 bases remained unmatched. CDR3 length: 18 residues. CDR3 coding DNA: TGCGCCAGCAGCCAAGCGGTTACTAGCGGGGGAAGAGCTGAGACCCAGTACTTC. The encoded protein is CASSQAVTSGGRAETQYF.

V and J are TRBV5-5 and TRBJ1-5, with D possibly TRBD1 on 5 matching bases. The germline V gene encodes CDR1 SGHKS and CDR2 YYEKEE (reference sequence). Trimming removed 4 bases from V and 0 bases from J, with 17 bases in between. This CDR3 spans 17 amino acids. CDR3 sequence reads: CASSVAFAGYSNQPQHF. CDR3 DNA sequence: TGTGCCAGCAGCGTAGCTTTCGCAGGGTATAGCAATCAGCCCCAGCATTTT.

V gene TRBV18 combines with J gene TRBJ2-1; 13 bases are a match to TRBD2. This CDR3 comprises 16 residues. V was clipped by 4 bases and J by 7 bases; unmatched bases: 7. Looked up from germline, CDR1 is KGHSH and CDR2 is LQKENI. The CDR3 here is CASSLLLTSGGNEQFF. In DNA form, the CDR3 reads TGTGCCAGCTCACTGTTACTGACTAGCGGGGGGAATGAGCAGTTCTTC.

This clonotype was picked up a small number of times. The chain employs TRBV5-5 and TRBJ2-7, with 8 positions matching TRBD1. This CDR3 is built from 14 residues. V dropped 4 bases and J dropped 3; count of bases not matched to a gene: 6. Germline CDR1 reads SGHKS; CDR2 reads YYEKEE (reference sequence). This chain's CDR3 is CASSTGQGYYEQYF. DNA for the CDR3: TGTGCCAGCAGCACCGGACAGGGTTACTACGAGCAGTACTTC. Based on the CDR3 plus reference TRBV5-5 and TRBJ2-7, the full variable domain is DAGVTQSPTHLIKTRGQQVTLRCSPISGHKSVSWYQQVLGQGPQFIFQYYEKEERGRGNFPDRFSARQFPNYSSELNVNALLLGDSALYLCASSTGQGYYEQYFGPGTRLTVT.

A few counts support this clonotype. This chain connects TRBV5-4 to TRBJ2-3; D may be TRBD2 (6 bases). CDR3 length: 13 residues. Germline V CDR1 and CDR2: SGHNT, YYREEE (reference sequence). Between the trimmed V and J ends, which lost 4 bases and 5 bases, there was a span of 11 bases. In DNA form, the CDR3 reads TGTGCCAGCAGCCCGACGGGGGAAGATACGCAGTATTTT. This translates into CASSPTGEDTQYF.

The chain employs TRBV7-9 and TRBJ2-3, with TRBD2 identical over 7 bases. V shed 6 bases and J 2 bases; nucleotides not matched to a gene: 5. The CDR3 is made up of 14 amino acids. The V gene's germline CDR1 is SEHNR and CDR2 FQNEAQ (reference sequence). CDR3 residues: CASRWLADTDTQYF. The CDR3 DNA reads TGTGCCAGCAGGTGGCTAGCGGACACAGATACGCAGTATTTT.

The genes are TRBV12-3 or TRBV12-4 and TRBJ1-3; no clear D gene. The CDR3 spans 15 residues. Trimming removed 3 bases at V and 0 bases at J, with 9 bases between. CDR3 sequence: CASSFFRSSGNTIYF. CDR3 coding DNA: TGTGCCAGCAGTTTTTTCAGAAGCTCTGGAAACACCATATATTTT.

This clonotype has ten or more counts. The V call is TRBV6-1, the J call TRBJ2-1; perhaps D is TRBD1 or TRBD2 (5 bases each). The germline V gene encodes CDR1 MNHNS and CDR2 SASEGT. V lost 7 bases to trimming and J lost 0 bases, with 10 bases between them. This CDR3 has 14 amino acids. The CDR3 DNA sequence: TGTGCCAGCACGGGACGGAGCTCCTACAATGAGCAGTTCTTC. The encoded protein is CASTGRSSYNEQFF.

This clonotype came up many times. The rearrangement joins TRBV5-1 to TRBJ2-7; D not certain. Germline V gene sequence: CDR1 SGHRS, CDR2 YFSETQ. Trimming pared 4 bases from V and 3 bases from J, leaving 5 bases between. This CDR3 spans 11 amino acids. The CDR3 coding sequence is TGCGCCAGCAGCCTCCACTACGAGCAGTACTTC. This codes for CASSLHYEQYF.